Listed below are T cell receptor beta chains from one sample, sequenced in a study of blood T cell repertoires in COVID-19. Sequencing was performed with immunoSEQ multiplex PCR; in TCRdb, only in-frame clones are kept and a portion is missing. Of 210,000 or so clones listed, about 84% are singletons. The source material was PBMCs or T cells enriched from blood (not recorded which). These receptors originate from a man aged 60 to 69 who had recovered from COVID-19. Both conserved end residues are trimmed from each CDR3. D genes are given only for firm matches. The size entry is marked missing in some rows and otherwise reads once, few, many or a size class.

d_call	v_call	clone_size	cdr3_length	j_call	cdr3_aa
TRBD1	TRBV5-8	.	12	TRBJ1-6	ASSSRDRRSPLH
.	TRBV5-1	.	10	TRBJ2-7	ASSLAQDRPY
.	TRBV7-9	.	13	TRBJ2-7	ASSLGTRNSYEQY
.	TRBV7-9	.	11	TRBJ1-6	ASSLQGNSPLH
.	TRBV19	.	11	TRBJ1-1	ASSIWADYEAF
.	TRBV9	.	15	TRBJ2-6	ASSGRFRASGANVLT
.	TRBV5-8	.	14	TRBJ1-3	ASSLAGLTSGNTIY
TRBD1	TRBV18	.	12	TRBJ1-2	ASSPARDRHGYT
.	TRBV12-3/TRBV12-4	.	10	TRBJ1-5	ASSYDTGPQH
.	TRBV7-2	.	11	TRBJ1-1	ASSSIGDTEAF
.	TRBV4-1	once	15	TRBJ1-5	ASSQEIRADSNQPQH
TRBD1	TRBV19	.	14	TRBJ2-2	ASSRDRGIKAGELF
.	TRBV11-3	.	12	TRBJ2-2	ASSVHRVGGELF
TRBD1	TRBV5-6	once	15	TRBJ2-3	ASSFSVGQLAWDTQY
TRBD2	TRBV5-1	.	13	TRBJ2-7	ASSLSSGGNYEQY
.	TRBV30	once	9	TRBJ2-3	AWSVLDTQY
TRBD2	TRBV4-3	.	16	TRBJ2-3	ASSQEGGLAGVTDTQY
TRBD1	TRBV5-4	once	12	TRBJ2-7	ASSLPGQGYEQY
TRBD2	TRBV4-1	once	13	TRBJ2-1	ASSPGLAGAWEQF
TRBD1	TRBV27	.	14	TRBJ1-5	ASSLSGTVSNQPQH
TRBD1	TRBV6-5	.	12	TRBJ2-7	ASSGQVTSYEQY
.	TRBV7-3	.	11	TRBJ2-1	ASRRALGNEQF
.	TRBV9	.	13	TRBJ1-2	ASSEGRENWNGYT
.	TRBV7-6	.	15	TRBJ2-3	ASSLRSGRGRTDTQY
.	TRBV7-9	.	13	TRBJ2-1	ASSLGDRSYNEQF
TRBD1	TRBV12-5	.	14	TRBJ1-2	ASGLVGQGSGYGYT
TRBD2	TRBV7-3	few	13	TRBJ2-3	ASSLTGEGTDTQY
TRBD1	TRBV11-3	.	14	TRBJ1-4	ASSARTGLRNEKLF
.	TRBV5-8	.	13	TRBJ2-7	ASSLLEVYSYEQY
.	TRBV7-6	.	11	TRBJ1-1	ASSWGPYTEAF
.	TRBV4-2	.	13	TRBJ1-5	ASSQESGNNQPQH
.	TRBV7-2	.	13	TRBJ2-7	ASSFRGGGTYEQY
TRBD2	TRBV12-3/TRBV12-4	.	11	TRBJ2-4	ASRTSGGNIQY
TRBD1	TRBV27	.	13	TRBJ1-5	ASSHRTGRNQPQH
TRBD1	TRBV9	.	12	TRBJ1-1	ASSGQGEGTEAF
.	TRBV19	.	15	TRBJ1-1	ARSNFRGTKKAAEAF
TRBD2	TRBV11-3	.	12	TRBJ2-3	ASSYSGGLDTQY
.	TRBV4-3	.	13	TRBJ1-2	ASSQASRRLYGYT
TRBD1	TRBV11-1	.	12	TRBJ1-6	ASSYDRGNSPLH
.	TRBV2	.	10	TRBJ1-2	ASRLRVSGYT
.	TRBV7-9	.	12	TRBJ1-6	ASSSGGANSPLH
TRBD2	TRBV7-2	few	16	TRBJ2-1	ASSLSVQGGSSYNEQF
.	TRBV11-2	.	10	TRBJ2-7	ASSSLAYEQY
TRBD1	TRBV7-9	.	15	TRBJ1-3	ASSLTWQGESGNTIY
TRBD2	TRBV29-1	.	12	TRBJ2-1	SVDASGSYNEQF
.	TRBV9	.	11	TRBJ2-5	ASSVSGQETQY
.	TRBV13	.	14	TRBJ2-7	ASSSGGGQGLYEQY
TRBD2	TRBV5-1	.	14	TRBJ2-3	ASSPTSGGSTDTQY
.	TRBV6-2/TRBV6-3	.	10	TRBJ1-5	ASSSRVQPQH
TRBD1	TRBV11-3	.	14	TRBJ2-3	ASSLEGTGGTDTQY
.	TRBV9	.	12	TRBJ1-2	ASSVGGGFYGYT
.	TRBV11-2	.	13	TRBJ1-3	ASSSPQLPGNTIY
TRBD1	TRBV19	.	14	TRBJ2-3	ASSSTDRYYSDTQY
.	TRBV5-1	.	13	TRBJ2-1	ASSLVVGQRNEQF